This T cell receptor beta chain appears in the sequencing data of a study of shared clonotypes between healthy human individuals. The overall study: There were three CD4 naive, three CD4 memory, two CD8 naive and one CD8 memory plates per donor.

Study results and caveats: Richness estimates generally favored naive over memory subsets. In a handful of donors, about 5% of naive CD4 clonotypes appeared in common. The study found lower generation probabilities in non-shared clonotypes than in those shared by all four donors.

This CDR3 comprises 18 residues. The V gene end was trimmed by 0 bases and the J gene end by 0 bases; junction bases not matched to a gene: 8. The germline V gene encodes CDR1 SGHDN and CDR2 FVKESK. To note about this clone: Its target is unknown.

Produced via immunoSEQ multiplex PCR; TCRdb's table is partial and in-frame only. This sample yields roughly 330,000 clones, of which roughly 70% are seen a single time; 10% belongs to the top ten. The material sequenced was memory CD4+ T cells sorted from blood. This sample's subset: CD45RA-negative fraction. The chain employs TRBV14 and TRBJ1-5; 7 nucleotides match TRBD1. This sequence was found in a young man in good health. CDR3 amino acids: CASSQEGDRAHSNQPQHF. In DNA, the CDR3 is TGTGCCAGCAGCCAAGAAGGGGACAGAGCTCATAGCAATCAGCCCCAGCATTTT.